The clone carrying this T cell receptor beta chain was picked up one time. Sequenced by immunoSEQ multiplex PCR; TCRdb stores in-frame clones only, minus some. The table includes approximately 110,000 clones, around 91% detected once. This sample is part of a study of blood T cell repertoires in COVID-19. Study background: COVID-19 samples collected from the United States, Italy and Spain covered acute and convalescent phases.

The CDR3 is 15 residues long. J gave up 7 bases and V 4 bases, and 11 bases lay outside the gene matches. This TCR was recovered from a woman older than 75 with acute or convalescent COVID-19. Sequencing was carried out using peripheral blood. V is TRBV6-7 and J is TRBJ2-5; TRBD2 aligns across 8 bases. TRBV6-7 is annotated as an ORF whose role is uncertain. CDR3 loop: CASSSRGGPTLTQYF. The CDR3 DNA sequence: TGTGCCAGCAGTTCGCGCGGGGGGCCCACCCTGACCCAGTACTTC.